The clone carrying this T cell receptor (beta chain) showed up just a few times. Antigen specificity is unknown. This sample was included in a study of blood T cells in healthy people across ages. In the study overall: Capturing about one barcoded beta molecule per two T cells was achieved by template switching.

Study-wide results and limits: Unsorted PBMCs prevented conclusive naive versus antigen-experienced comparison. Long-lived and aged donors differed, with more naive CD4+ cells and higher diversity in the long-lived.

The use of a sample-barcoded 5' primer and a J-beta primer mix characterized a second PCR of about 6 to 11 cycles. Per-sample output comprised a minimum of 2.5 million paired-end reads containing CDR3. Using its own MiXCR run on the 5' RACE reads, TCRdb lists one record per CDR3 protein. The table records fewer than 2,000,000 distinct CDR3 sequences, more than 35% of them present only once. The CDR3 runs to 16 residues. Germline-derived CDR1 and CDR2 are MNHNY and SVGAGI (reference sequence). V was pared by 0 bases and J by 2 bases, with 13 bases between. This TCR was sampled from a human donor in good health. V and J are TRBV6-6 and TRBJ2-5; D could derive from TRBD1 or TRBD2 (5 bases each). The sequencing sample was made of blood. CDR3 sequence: CASSYSEGPEQETQYF. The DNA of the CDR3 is TGTGCCAGCAGTTACTCAGAGGGACCGGAACAAGAGACCCAGTACTTC.